This T cell receptor beta chain was sequenced during a study of shared clonotypes between healthy human individuals. Findings and limits, study-wide: Incompleteness in sorted-subset sequencing, despite large depth, was shown by rarefaction. Of the naive CD4 clonotypes, around 4.8% were shared across several donors.

The CDR3 extends over 12 amino acids. V was shortened by 1 base and J by 4 bases, with 5 bases between the two germline ends. Germline assignment: CDR1 SGHVS and CDR2 FQNEAQ. The repertoire was sequenced with immunoSEQ multiplex PCR; TCRdb's copy has only in-frame clones and lacks some. The sample lists about 2 million clones, 85% to 95% occurring once. Notes on this clone: The antigen is unknown.

Donors, without exception, were Caucasian adults residing in Nashville, Tennessee. Splitting of CD4+ cells produced CD45RA+ naive and CD45RA-negative memory subsets. The receptor comes from a man aged 18 to 35 in good health. The gene calls are TRBV7-8 and TRBJ2-7; D is unclear. The sample comprised naive CD4+ T cells sorted from blood. Described subset: CD45RA+ positively selected. The CDR3 reads CASSLVVYEQYF. In nucleotides, the CDR3 is TGTGCCAGCAGCTTAGTGGTGTACGAGCAGTACTTC.